Sequencing of this T cell receptor (beta chain) was carried out in a study of shared clonotypes between healthy human individuals (TCRdb year 2020). With respect to the entire study: The cohort comprised two women and a few men aged 18 to 49 years. Per donor, three plates each were used for CD4 naive and CD4 memory, two for CD8 naive, and one for CD8 memory. To estimate repertoire size and how much clonotype sharing occurs between individuals, the study deeply sequenced the blood TCR repertoires of five healthy adults. To increase sequencing depth and limit assay-specific biases, TCR repertoire library preparation and sequencing were carried out by different laboratories using diverse techniques. Between about 0.94 and 10 billion PBMCs per donor were obtained by leukapheresis.

In regard to this clone: This receptor's antigen is unknown. No much larger clone is present one base from it, and per-base qualities are unavailable.

The CDR3 runs 15 residues from the cysteine to the phenylalanine. Of the read, only the CDR3 DNA is kept; its 45 bases are in frame from base 1. CDR1 and CDR2 were assigned from the germline V gene (reference sequence) as SGHNT and YYREEE. The junction shows trimming of 3 bases on V and 4 bases on J, and the gene matches do not reach 4 bases of it. Using the deep immunoSEQ assay, TCR CDR3 regions were amplified from genomic DNA by multiplex PCR. Extracted genomic DNA from each cell subset was distributed evenly across all wells of several immunoSEQ 96-well plates, and each plate was treated as a replicate. For sorted subsets, roughly 200 ng of genomic DNA, equivalent to 30,000 or so T cell genomes, went into each replicate PCR. The purified libraries were quantified using a Qubit 3.0 fluorometer, sized with a Bioanalyzer 2100, and then quantified again using the KAPA Library Quantification kit. Each immunoSEQ 96-well plate was sequenced on its own single-read 150-cycle Illumina NextSeq 550 flow cell. In the authors' own workflow: Because only junctional sequences without quality scores were contained in the immunoSEQ output, filtering matching that applied to full-length reads could not be performed. To assign V/J genes and CDR3, sequences were annotated against IMGT germline references using PyIR, a Python wrapper for IgBLAST v1.9. Reads were removed for weak V/J assignments (E-value above 1e-6), missing CDR3, stop codons, out-of-frame junctions, or ambiguous translated residues. V3J clonotypes were defined as sequences sharing the same inferred V gene, J gene, and CDR3 amino acid sequence. To compute the percentage overlap between repertoires, the number of shared unique clonotypes was divided by the size of the smaller repertoire. Three approaches were used to assess repertoire richness: RTK rarefaction, the Chao1 estimator, and Recon v2.1 estimates of unobserved clonotypes. Generation probabilities were computed with OLGA for all TCRbeta clonotypes obtained by the gDNA method from several donors. TCRdb limited this immuneACCESS table to in-frame rearrangements with V and J called. A share of clones is missing; checked studies link under half to unresolved V genes, and the rest is unexplained. D and trimming come from the DNA, and the V and J calls and clone size come from that table. In all, the sample holds about 2 million clones, and 85% to 95% of those were seen once. The ten largest clonotypes hold roughly 0.13% of the sample.

Results the study describes overall, beyond this receptor: Based on pairwise subsampling, the degree of clonotype sharing among donors was expected to be affected by sequencing depth. Incomplete sequencing was indicated by rarefaction of sorted-subset datasets, despite the large sequencing depth. Clonotypes shared by all four sorted-subset donors showed higher generation probabilities than non-shared clonotypes. Sampling was restricted to blood, and TCR repertoires in tissues likely differ from the TCR repertoires found in blood. Because the study included a small number of donors, the genetic and exposure-history diversity represented was limited. When a handful of donors were compared, the shared fraction of clonotypes was about 5.4% for naive CD4, 3.5% for naive CD8, 2% to 2.5% for memory CD4, and around 0.4% for memory CD8. Naive subsets generally had larger estimated clonotype richness than memory subsets did.

Donors were healthy HIV-negative adults with no recently reported acute infections or vaccinations. Every donor was a Caucasian adult living in Nashville, Tennessee, USA. CD4+ T cells were enriched by magnetic negative selection, after which naive cells were positively selected on CD45RA and the negative fraction was taken as the memory subset. Blood was collected by leukapheresis, and PBMCs were isolated by Ficoll-Histopaque density gradient centrifugation and then cryopreserved in liquid nitrogen vapor phase. Analytical flow cytometry was used to check the purity and quantity of every magnetically sorted T cell population. Genomic DNA was isolated from every sorted fraction and measured by UV absorbance on a Nanodrop 2000c.

The sequence was collected from a man younger than 35 in good health. Material: naive CD4+ T cells sorted from blood. This specimen's cell subset or site label, interpreted: CD45RA+ positively selected. Recombination linked TRBV5-4 to TRBJ1-3, with 10 bases in between that match TRBD1. The sequence in DNA is TGTGCCAGCAGCTCGGGGACAGGGGTCGGAAACACCATATATTTT. This yields the protein CASSSGTGVGNTIYF.